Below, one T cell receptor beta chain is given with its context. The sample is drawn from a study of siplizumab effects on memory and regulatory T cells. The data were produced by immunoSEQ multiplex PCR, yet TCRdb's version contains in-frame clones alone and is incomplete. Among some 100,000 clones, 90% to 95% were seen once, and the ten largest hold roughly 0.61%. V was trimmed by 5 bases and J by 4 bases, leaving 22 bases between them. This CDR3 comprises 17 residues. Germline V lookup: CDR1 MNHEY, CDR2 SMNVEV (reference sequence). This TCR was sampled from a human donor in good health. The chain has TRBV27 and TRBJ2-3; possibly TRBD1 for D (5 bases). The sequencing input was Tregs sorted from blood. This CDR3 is CASSNFRVNPGPDTQYF. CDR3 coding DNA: TGTGCCAGCAGTAATTTCAGGGTAAACCCCGGACCAGATACGCAGTATTTT.